The T cell receptor (beta chain) under discussion was sequenced for a study of T cells after yellow fever vaccination. Study details: SMART-Seq v4 Ultra Low Input served to prepare low-cell-number fractions. Broader study findings: Clones that expanded after primary vaccination mostly reappeared after the booster (roughly 96% CD4, 70% to 90% CD8).

This clonotype turned up a few times. The antigen remains undetermined. Germline lookup yields CDR1 MNHEY and CDR2 SVGAGI. Deletions cut 10 bases from V and 0 bases from J, with 13 bases between. The CDR3 spans 13 residues. TCRdb re-called the 5' RACE reads with MiXCR, one entry per CDR3 protein. The table lists some 300,000 distinct CDR3 sequences, approximately 10% of them singletons. The clonotype originates from a man younger than 35 who received the YFV17D yellow fever vaccine. The sample was CD4+ T cells sorted from PBMCs, taken 5 days after the yellow fever booster vaccination. This rearrangement joins TRBV6-5 to TRBJ2-7; D is perhaps TRBD1 or TRBD2 (5 bases each). The CDR3 is CATRDLSSYEQYF. The DNA of the CDR3 is TGTGCCACCAGGGACCTTAGCTCCTACGAGCAGTACTTC.